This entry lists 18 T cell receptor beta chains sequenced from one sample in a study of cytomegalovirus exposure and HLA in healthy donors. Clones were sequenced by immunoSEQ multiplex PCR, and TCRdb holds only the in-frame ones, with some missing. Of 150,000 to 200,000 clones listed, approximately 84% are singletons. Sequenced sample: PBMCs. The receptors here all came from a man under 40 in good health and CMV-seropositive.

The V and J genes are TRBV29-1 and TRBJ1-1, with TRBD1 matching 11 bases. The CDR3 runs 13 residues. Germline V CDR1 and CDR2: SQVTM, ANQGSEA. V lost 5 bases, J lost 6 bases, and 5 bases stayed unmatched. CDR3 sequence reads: CSVKRTGGPEAFF. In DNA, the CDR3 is TGCAGCGTTAAAAGGACAGGGGGCCCTGAAGCTTTCTTT.

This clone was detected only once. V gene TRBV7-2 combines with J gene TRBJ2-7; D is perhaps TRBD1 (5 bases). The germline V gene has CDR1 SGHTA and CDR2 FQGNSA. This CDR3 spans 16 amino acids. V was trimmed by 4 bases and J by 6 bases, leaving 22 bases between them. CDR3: CASSSIQGSGLSEQYF. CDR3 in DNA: TGTGCCAGCAGCTCGATTCAGGGTTCGGGCCTCAGCGAGCAGTACTTC.

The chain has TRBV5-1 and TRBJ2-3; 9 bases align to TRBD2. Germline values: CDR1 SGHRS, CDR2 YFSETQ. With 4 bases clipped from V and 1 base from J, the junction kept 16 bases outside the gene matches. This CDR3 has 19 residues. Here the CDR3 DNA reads TGCGCCAGCAGCCCGGGGATGGCTAGCGGGGCCTCTGGCACAGATACGCAGTATTTT. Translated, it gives CASSPGMASGASGTDTQYF.

The CDR3 bases are TGTGCCAGTAGGTCCCAGGGGGCCCCCGGAGAGCAGTACTTC. This sequence encodes CASRSQGAPGEQYF. The rearrangement joins TRBV19 to TRBJ2-7; TRBD1 matches at 8 bases. The CDR3 is 14 residues long. V dropped 6 bases and J dropped 7; count of bases not matched to a gene: 11. Per germline, CDR1 LNHDA and CDR2 SQIVND (reference sequence).

The CDR3 region is CASSTRVFNYEQYF. The CDR3 DNA follows: TGCGCCAGCAGCACCAGGGTCTTCAACTACGAGCAGTACTTC. The chain recombines TRBV4-1 with TRBJ2-7, with a possible D match to TRBD1 (5 bases). This CDR3 is 14 amino acids long. V was shortened by 5 bases and J by 3 bases, with 14 bases between the two germline ends. CDR1 and CDR2 from the germline V gene are MGHRA and YSYEKL.

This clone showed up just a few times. CDR3 sequence reads: CASSLSRVHTEAFF. Written as DNA, the CDR3 is TGTGCCAGCAGTTTGAGCCGGGTGCACACTGAAGCTTTCTTT. This chain links TRBV28 with TRBJ1-1, with unresolved D. Germline lookup yields CDR1 MDHEN and CDR2 SYDVKM. There are 14 residues in the CDR3. V lost 3 bases and J 3 bases, leaving 11 bases between the germline ends.

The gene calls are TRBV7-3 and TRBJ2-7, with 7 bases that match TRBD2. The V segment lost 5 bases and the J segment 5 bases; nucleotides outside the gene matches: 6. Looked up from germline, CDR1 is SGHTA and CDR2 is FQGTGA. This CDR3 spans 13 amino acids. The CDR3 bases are TGTGCCAGCAGCACGAGCGGGACCAACGAGCAGTACTTC. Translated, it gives CASSTSGTNEQYF.

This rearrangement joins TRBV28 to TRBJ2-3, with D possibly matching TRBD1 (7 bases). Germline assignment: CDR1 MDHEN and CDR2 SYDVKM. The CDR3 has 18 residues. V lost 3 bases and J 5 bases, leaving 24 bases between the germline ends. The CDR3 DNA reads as TGTGCCAGCAGTTTCCCCACCCGCGGGGACAGTACCCGAGATACGCAGTATTTT. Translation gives CASSFPTRGDSTRDTQYF.

The CDR3 spells CSVGGDQPQHF. CDR3 coding DNA: TGCAGTGTAGGGGGCGATCAGCCCCAGCATTTT. The chain combines TRBV20-1 with TRBJ1-5; 7 positions agree with TRBD1. The CDR3 is made up of 11 amino acids. Losses at the gene ends were 7 bases for V and 5 bases for J; bases not matched to a gene: 2. CDR1 is DFQATT and CDR2 is SNEGSKA in the germline V gene (reference sequence).

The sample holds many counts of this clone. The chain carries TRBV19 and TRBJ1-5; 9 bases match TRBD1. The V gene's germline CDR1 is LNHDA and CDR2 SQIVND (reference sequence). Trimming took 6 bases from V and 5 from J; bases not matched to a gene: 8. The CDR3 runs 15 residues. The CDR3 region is CASRMDRGRHQPQHF. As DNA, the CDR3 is TGTGCCAGTAGAATGGACAGGGGAAGGCATCAGCCCCAGCATTTT.

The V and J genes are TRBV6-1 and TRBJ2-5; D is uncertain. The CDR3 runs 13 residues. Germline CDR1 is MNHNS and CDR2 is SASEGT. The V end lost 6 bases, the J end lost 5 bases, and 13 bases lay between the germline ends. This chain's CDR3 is CASRADIMETQYF. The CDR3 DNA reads TGTGCCAGCAGGGCCGACATTATGGAGACCCAGTACTTC.

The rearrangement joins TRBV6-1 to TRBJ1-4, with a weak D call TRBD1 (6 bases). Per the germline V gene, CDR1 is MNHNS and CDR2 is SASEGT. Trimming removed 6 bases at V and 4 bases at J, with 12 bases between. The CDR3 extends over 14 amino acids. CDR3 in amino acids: CASRRRTDNEKLFF. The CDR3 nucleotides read TGTGCCAGCAGACGAAGGACAGATAATGAAAAACTGTTTTTT.

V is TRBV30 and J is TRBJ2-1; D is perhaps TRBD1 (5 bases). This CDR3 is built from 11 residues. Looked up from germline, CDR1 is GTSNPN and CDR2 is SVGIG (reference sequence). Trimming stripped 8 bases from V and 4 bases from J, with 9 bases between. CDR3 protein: CAGRGYNEQFF. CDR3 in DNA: TGTGCCGGAAGGGGTTACAATGAGCAGTTCTTC.

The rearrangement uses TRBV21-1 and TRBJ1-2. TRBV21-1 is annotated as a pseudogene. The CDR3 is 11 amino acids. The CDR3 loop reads CASSSGYGYTF. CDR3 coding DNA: TGTGCCAGCAGCAGCGGCTATGGCTACACCTTC.

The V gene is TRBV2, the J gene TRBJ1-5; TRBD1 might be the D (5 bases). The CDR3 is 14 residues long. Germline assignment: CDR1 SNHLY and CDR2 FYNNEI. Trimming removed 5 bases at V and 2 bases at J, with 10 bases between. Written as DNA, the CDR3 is TGTGCCAGCAGTACCAGGGTGGGCAATCAGCCCCAGCATTTT. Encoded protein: CASSTRVGNQPQHF.

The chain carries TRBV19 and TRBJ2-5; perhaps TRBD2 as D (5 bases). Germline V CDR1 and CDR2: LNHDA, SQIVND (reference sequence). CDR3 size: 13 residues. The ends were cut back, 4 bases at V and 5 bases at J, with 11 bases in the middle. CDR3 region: CASSKNSEETQYF. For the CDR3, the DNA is TGTGCCAGTAGTAAAAATAGCGAGGAGACCCAGTACTTC. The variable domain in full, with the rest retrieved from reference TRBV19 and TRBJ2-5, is DGGITQSPKYLFRKEGQNVTLSCEQNLNHDAMYWYRQDPGQGLRLIYYSQIVNDFQKGDIAEGYSVSREKKESFPLTVTSAQKNPTAFYLCASSKNSEETQYFGPGTRLLVL.

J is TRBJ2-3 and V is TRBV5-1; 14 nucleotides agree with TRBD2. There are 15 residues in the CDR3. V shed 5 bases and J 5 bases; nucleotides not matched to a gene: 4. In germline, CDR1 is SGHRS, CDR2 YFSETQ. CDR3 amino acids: CASRPGTSGRDTQYF. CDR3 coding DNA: TGCGCCAGCAGGCCCGGGACTAGCGGGAGAGATACGCAGTATTTT.

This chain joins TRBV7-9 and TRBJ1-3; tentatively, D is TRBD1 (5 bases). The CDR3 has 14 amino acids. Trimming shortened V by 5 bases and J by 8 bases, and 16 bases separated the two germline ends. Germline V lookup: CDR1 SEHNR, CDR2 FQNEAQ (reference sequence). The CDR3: CASSIPQAQDTIYF. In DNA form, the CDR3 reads TGTGCCAGCAGCATCCCACAGGCCCAGGACACCATATATTTT.